The 26 T cell receptor beta chains listed next were all sequenced from one sample in a study of blood T cell repertoires in COVID-19. Profiling relied on immunoSEQ multiplex PCR, and the TCRdb table lists in-frame clones only, not all of them. The table has roughly 300,000 clones, more than 70% seen once; the top ten hold under 2%. Material: peripheral blood. The receptors were gathered from a woman between 50 and 59 years old with acute or convalescent COVID-19.

The rearrangement joins TRBV4-2 to TRBJ2-5; TRBD2 matches 10 bases. The CDR3 consists of 17 residues. V trimming: 4 bases; J trimming: 7 bases; junction bases outside the gene matches: 15. Germline CDR1 reads LGHNA; CDR2 reads YNFKEQ. The CDR3 bases are TGTGCCAGCAGCCCCGATGGACTAGCGGTACGGCCGGGGACCCAGTACTTC. Encoded protein: CASSPDGLAVRPGTQYF.

The chain is built from TRBV27 and TRBJ2-1; 11 bases agree with TRBD2. From germline, CDR1 is MNHEY and CDR2 SMNVEV (reference sequence). Trimming took 4 bases from V and 7 from J; bases not matched to a gene: 6. The CDR3 spans 15 residues. The CDR3 is CASSSVAGGRNEQFF. The CDR3 DNA follows: TGTGCCAGCAGTTCCGTAGCGGGAGGGCGAAATGAGCAGTTCTTC.

This chain connects TRBV5-4 to TRBJ2-7; tentative D call: TRBD2 (5 bases). V shed 2 bases and J shed 3 bases, with 12 bases lying between them. Germline values: CDR1 SGHNT, CDR2 YYREEE (reference sequence). The CDR3 extends over 14 amino acids. The CDR3, as DNA: TGTGCCAGCAGCTTTGGTGGGAGAGACTACGAGCAGTACTTC. It specifies CASSFGGRDYEQYF.

This clone was observed a handful of times. The CDR3 here is CASSEGRAGYTF. DNA of the CDR3: TGTGCCAGCAGTGAGGGCAGGGCTGGCTACACCTTC. V is TRBV25-1 and J is TRBJ1-2; D perhaps matches TRBD1 (5 bases). The CDR3 length is 12 residues. CDR1 MGHDK and CDR2 SYGVNS come from the germline V gene. V was cut by 3 bases and J by 7 bases, with 9 bases left in between.

V is TRBV2 and J is TRBJ1-2; D unresolved. Germline-derived CDR1 and CDR2 are SNHLY and FYNNEI. This CDR3 has 14 residues. V lost 3 bases, J lost 1 base, and 9 bases lay in between. DNA for the CDR3: TGTGCCAGCAGTGATCTAGGAATTAACTATGGCTACACCTTC. It translates to CASSDLGINYGYTF.

V gene TRBV7-6 combines with J gene TRBJ1-2; TRBD1 matches at 9 bases. This CDR3 has 15 residues. In germline, CDR1 is SGHVS, CDR2 FNYEAQ. The V gene end was trimmed by 3 bases and the J gene end by 7 bases; junction bases not matched to a gene: 9. DNA of the CDR3: TGTGCCAGCAGCTTGGACCAATGGACAGGGGCTGGCTACACCTTC. It codes for CASSLDQWTGAGYTF. Variable domain in full (rest from reference TRBV7-6 and TRBJ1-2): GAGVSQSPRYKVTKRGQDVALRCDPISGHVSLYWYRQALGQGPEFLTYFNYEAQQDKSGLPNDRFSAERPEGSISTLTIQRTEQRDSAMYRCASSLDQWTGAGYTFGSGTRLTVV.

The chain combines TRBV18 with TRBJ2-1, with 7 bases matching TRBD2. The germline V gene encodes CDR1 KGHSH and CDR2 LQKENI. Trimming removed 6 bases from V and 1 base from J; junction bases left unmatched: 3. This CDR3 contains 14 residues. CDR3 coding DNA: TGTGCCAGCTCGTCACTAGCGTCCTACAATGAGCAGTTCTTC. Translation: CASSSLASYNEQFF.

This clone was recorded once. This rearrangement joins TRBV5-1 to TRBJ2-5, with 8 nucleotides matching TRBD2. Per germline, CDR1 SGHRS and CDR2 YFSETQ. This CDR3 is built from 14 residues. V was clipped by 4 bases and J by 5 bases; unmatched bases: 7. DNA for the CDR3: TGCGCCAGCAGCGACGGACTAGCCGGCGAGACCCAGTACTTC. Amino acids: CASSDGLAGETQYF.

The V gene is TRBV2, the J gene TRBJ1-3; D perhaps matches TRBD1 (5 bases). The CDR3 is made up of 12 amino acids. CDR1 and CDR2 (germline): SNHLY, FYNNEI. Trimming stripped 10 bases from V and 6 bases from J, with 13 bases between. This chain's CDR3 is CATGLVENTIYF. In nucleotides, the CDR3 is TGTGCCACGGGACTAGTTGAAAACACCATATATTTT.

The V and J genes are TRBV7-2 and TRBJ2-5, with 11 nucleotides matching TRBD1. The CDR3 spans 15 residues. The germline V gene has CDR1 SGHTA and CDR2 FQGNSA. The ends lost 5 bases at V and 5 bases at J; junction bases unmatched: 7. Written as DNA, the CDR3 is TGTGCCAGCAGCCCCCGGACAGGGGGCTGGGAGACCCAGTACTTC. Translation: CASSPRTGGWETQYF.

The V and J genes are TRBV13 and TRBJ2-2; D not certain. The CDR3 runs 16 residues. Trimming took off 0 bases at V and 5 bases at J, with 13 bases between the two ends. Germline CDR1 reads PRHDT; CDR2 reads FYEKMQ (reference sequence). For the CDR3, the DNA is TGTGCCAGCAGCTTAGGCCTTGGCAGTACGACCGGGGAGCTGTTTTTT. It codes for CASSLGLGSTTGELFF. Full variable domain (rest looked up from reference TRBV13 and TRBJ2-2): AAGVIQSPRHLIKEKRETATLKCYPIPRHDTVYWYQQGPGQDPQFLISFYEKMQSDKGSIPDRFSAQQFSDYHSELNMSSLELGDSALYFCASSLGLGSTTGELFFGEGSRLTVL.

The chain carries TRBV28 and TRBJ1-5, with 7 bases lining up with TRBD1. The germline V gene encodes CDR1 MDHEN and CDR2 SYDVKM. The V gene end was trimmed by 6 bases and the J gene end by 2 bases; junction bases not matched to a gene: 7. This CDR3 region has 15 residues. CDR3 in DNA: TGTGCCAGCAGCTCCCCTCAGGGGGGCAATCAGCCCCAGCATTTT. Protein product: CASSSPQGGNQPQHF.

The rearrangement links TRBV4-1 to TRBJ2-2, with 8 nucleotides matching TRBD2. The CDR3 sequence is 16 residues long. After removal of 7 bases from V and 1 base from J, the junction contained 8 bases not matched to a gene. In germline, CDR1 is MGHRA, CDR2 YSYEKL. The DNA of the CDR3 is TGCGCCAGCACCCTGCGGGAGGCTGAGAACACCGGGGAGCTGTTTTTT. It translates to CASTLREAENTGELFF.

This chain uses TRBV28 with TRBJ1-1, with 7 bases matching TRBD1. The V gene's germline CDR1 is MDHEN and CDR2 SYDVKM. This CDR3 spans 14 amino acids. V gave up 6 bases and J gave up 4 bases; unmatched junction bases: 8. The CDR3 protein is CASRTGRLGTEAFF. The CDR3 DNA sequence: TGTGCCAGCAGGACAGGGAGGTTGGGCACTGAAGCTTTCTTT.

The chain recombines TRBV12-5 with TRBJ1-1; D gene ambiguous. CDR3 length: 15 residues. Germline CDR1 and CDR2: LGHNT and FRNRAP. V lost 1 base, J lost 4 bases, and 13 bases lay in between. The CDR3 sequence: CASGLAPPGTTEAFF. The CDR3 nucleotides read TGTGCTAGTGGTTTGGCACCCCCGGGAACCACTGAAGCTTTCTTT.

This chain joins TRBV6-5 and TRBJ2-5; 11 bases align to TRBD2. J gave up 5 bases and V 5 bases, and 4 bases lay outside the gene matches. This CDR3 has 14 amino acids. CDR1 is MNHEY, CDR2 SVGAGI, per germline. CDR3 DNA sequence: TGTGCCAGCAGTCGACTAGCGGGATTGGAGACCCAGTACTTC. Amino acid sequence: CASSRLAGLETQYF.

The rearrangement uses TRBV30 and TRBJ2-7; 12 bases are a match to TRBD2. This CDR3 contains 14 residues. The germline CDR1 and CDR2 sequences are GTSNPN and SVGIG (reference sequence). J gave up 7 bases and V 4 bases, and 8 bases lay outside the gene matches. The CDR3 sequence: CAWNPGLAGDEQYF. CDR3 sequence (DNA): TGTGCCTGGAATCCGGGACTAGCGGGTGATGAGCAGTACTTC.

This chain joins TRBV4-3 and TRBJ2-7, with 8 bases identical to TRBD1. This CDR3 has 15 amino acids. Germline V gene data show CDR1 as LGHNA and CDR2 as YSLEER. V shed 4 bases and J 0 bases; nucleotides not matched to a gene: 5. The CDR3 sequence: CASSLTGGPSYEQYF. The CDR3 DNA reads TGCGCCAGCAGCCTCACAGGGGGGCCCTCCTACGAGCAGTACTTC.

The rearrangement joins TRBV28 to TRBJ2-7, with 10 bases lining up with TRBD2. The CDR3 extends over 13 amino acids. V shed 6 bases, J shed 13 bases, and the junction held 12 bases outside the gene matches. Germline V lookup: CDR1 MDHEN, CDR2 SYDVKM. CDR3: CASRDPAGGPKYF. The CDR3 nucleotides read TGTGCCAGCAGGGACCCAGCGGGAGGGCCGAAATACTTC.

The J gene is TRBJ2-3, the V gene TRBV9; 12 bases line up with TRBD2. The trim removed 1 base at V and 0 bases at J, leaving 6 bases unmatched. The CDR3 sequence is 18 residues long. Germline CDR1 and CDR2: SGDLS and YYNGEE. The CDR3 spells CASSVTSGRPRSTDTQYF. Written as DNA, the CDR3 is TGTGCCAGCAGCGTAACTAGCGGGAGGCCTCGGAGCACAGATACGCAGTATTTT. Based on the CDR3 plus reference TRBV9 and TRBJ2-3, the full variable domain is DSGVTQTPKHLITATGQRVTLRCSPRSGDLSVYWYQQSLDQGLQFLIQYYNGEERAKGNILERFSAQQFPDLHSELNLSSLELGDSALYFCASSVTSGRPRSTDTQYFGPGTRLTVL.

The J gene is TRBJ2-3, the V gene TRBV18; D is possibly TRBD2 (6 bases). V lost 3 bases, J lost 4 bases, and 20 bases lay in between. The CDR3 has 17 residues. Germline lookup yields CDR1 KGHSH and CDR2 LQKENI. This chain's CDR3 is CASSPMRLGSVADTQYF. The CDR3 DNA reads as TGTGCCAGCTCACCGATGAGACTAGGTTCAGTAGCAGATACGCAGTATTTT.

The J gene is TRBJ2-3, the V gene TRBV5-4; 8 bases line up with TRBD2. The V gene's germline CDR1 is SGHNT and CDR2 YYREEE (reference sequence). This CDR3 is built from 16 residues. The J segment lost 1 base and the V segment lost 7 bases, leaving 11 bases of the junction unmatched. The CDR3 region has the DNA TGTGCCAGCGTCAGATGGGAGACTAGCGGCACAGATACGCAGTATTTT. Encoded protein: CASVRWETSGTDTQYF.

The CDR3: CASSPTGGLYNEQFF. The CDR3, as DNA: TGTGCCAGCAGCCCCACGGGAGGGCTCTACAATGAGCAGTTCTTC. This chain connects TRBV7-3 to TRBJ2-1, with 8 nucleotides matching TRBD2. Per the germline V gene, CDR1 is SGHTA and CDR2 is FQGTGA. V was clipped by 5 bases and J by 3 bases; unmatched bases: 6. The CDR3 is 15 residues long.

This clone was counted a single time. The genes are TRBV5-5 and TRBJ2-5; 9 nucleotides match TRBD2. The CDR3 consists of 17 residues. Germline V CDR1 and CDR2: SGHKS, YYEKEE (reference sequence). V was clipped by 3 bases and J by 5 bases; unmatched bases: 14. The CDR3 is CASSWRSSGSSPETQYF. The CDR3 DNA is TGTGCCAGCAGCTGGCGAAGTAGCGGGAGTTCGCCGGAGACCCAGTACTTC.

The chain is built from TRBV30 and TRBJ2-7; D might be TRBD2 (7 bases). This CDR3 is built from 16 residues. CDR1 GTSNPN and CDR2 SVGIG come from the germline V gene (reference sequence). Trimming left V 5 bases short and J 0 bases short, with 20 bases between. CDR3 in amino acids: CAWFPKGGQGSYEQYF. The CDR3 DNA is TGTGCCTGGTTCCCAAAGGGGGGGCAGGGCTCCTACGAGCAGTACTTC.

V usage is TRBV2 and J usage is TRBJ1-5; D is perhaps TRBD1 (5 bases). Trimming removed 6 bases at V and 7 bases at J, with 10 bases between. CDR3 length equals 12 residues. Germline lookup yields CDR1 SNHLY and CDR2 FYNNEI. The CDR3 sequence is CASSNPGQPQHF. CDR3 coding DNA: TGTGCCAGCAGCAACCCAGGGCAGCCCCAGCATTTT. The whole variable domain, filled in from reference TRBV2 and TRBJ1-5, reads EPEVTQTPSHQVTQMGQEVILRCVPISNHLYFYWYRQILGQKVEFLVSFYNNEISEKSEIFDDQFSVERPDGSNFTLKIRSTKLEDSAMYFCASSNPGQPQHFGDGTRLSIL.